These 8 T cell receptor beta chains share one sample of origin, sequenced in a study of T cell responses to AZD1222 COVID-19 vaccine. The assay was immunoSEQ multiplex PCR, and TCRdb's table has in-frame clones only and misses some. The table records approximately 140,000 clones, 75% to 95% of them present only once. This specimen consisted of peripheral blood, obtained on day 0 of MenACWY control vaccination. These receptors were obtained from an adult in good health.

The V and J genes are TRBV28 and TRBJ1-2, with D possibly matching TRBD1 (5 bases). V shed 0 bases and J shed 5 bases, with 7 bases lying between them. Germline lookup yields CDR1 MDHEN and CDR2 SYDVKM. The CDR3 is 13 residues long. CDR3 sequence: CASSLWGDYGYTF. In nucleotides, the CDR3 is TGTGCCAGCAGTTTATGGGGGGATTATGGCTACACCTTC.

The V gene is TRBV24-1, the J gene TRBJ2-3, with D possibly matching TRBD2 (6 bases). CDR1 KGHDR and CDR2 SFDVKD come from the germline V gene. The CDR3 is 15 residues long. Deletions cut 6 bases from V and 1 base from J, with 13 bases between. The CDR3 DNA sequence: TGTGCCACCAGTCTCGGGGGTACAGGCACAGATACGCAGTATTTT. As protein: CATSLGGTGTDTQYF.

The genes are TRBV14 and TRBJ2-1, with D maybe TRBD2 (7 bases). Germline V CDR1 and CDR2: SGHDN, FVKESK. With 4 bases removed from V and 5 bases from J, the gap between germline ends came to 15 bases. This CDR3 is built from 15 residues. CDR3 DNA: TGTGCCAGCAGCCGGAGGGGGGGCCGTAACAATGAGCAGTTCTTC. Its protein product is CASSRRGGRNNEQFF. Together with reference TRBV14 and TRBJ2-1, the CDR3 gives the full variable domain: EAGVTQFPSHSVIEKGQTVTLRCDPISGHDNLYWYRRVMGKEIKFLLHFVKESKQDESGMPNNRFLAERTGGTYSTLKVQPAELEDSGVYFCASSRRGGRNNEQFFGPGTRLTVL.

V usage is TRBV6-1 and J usage is TRBJ1-2; D call uncertain. Germline V gene lookup returns CDR1 MNHNS and CDR2 SASEGT. Trimming took off 3 bases at V and 1 base at J, with 9 bases between the two ends. The CDR3 is 14 amino acids. CDR3 nucleotides: TGTGCCAGCAGTGAGGCAGCTTTTAACTATGGCTACACCTTC. Translation: CASSEAAFNYGYTF.

The chain recombines TRBV6-5 with TRBJ1-1; 12 nucleotides match TRBD1. The CDR3 totals 14 residues. V trimming: 9 bases; J trimming: 8 bases; junction bases outside the gene matches: 10. The germline CDR1 and CDR2 sequences are MNHEY and SVGAGI. The CDR3 loop is CASRWGQGASEAFF. The CDR3 DNA reads as TGTGCCAGTCGGTGGGGACAGGGGGCGTCGGAAGCTTTCTTT.

The chain has TRBV5-1 and TRBJ2-2, with TRBD2 matching 7 bases. Germline-derived CDR1 and CDR2 are SGHRS and YFSETQ. V dropped 7 bases and J dropped 4; count of bases not matched to a gene: 7. The CDR3 runs 14 residues. The CDR3 DNA reads TGCGCCAGCGTTCCGGGCGGGGGCACCGGGGAGCTGTTTTTT. Encoded protein: CASVPGGGTGELFF.

J is TRBJ2-7 and V is TRBV7-2, with 9 bases fitting TRBD1. The CDR3 runs to 17 residues. Germline V gives CDR1 SGHTA, CDR2 FQGNSA. V lost 2 bases to trimming and J lost 3 bases; unmatched junction nucleotides: 11. The CDR3 nucleotides read TGTGCCAGCAGCTTAAACTTGCGGACAGGGGTCTTCTACGAGCAGTACTTC. Translating it yields CASSLNLRTGVFYEQYF.

The V call is TRBV27, the J call TRBJ1-6; no clear D gene. The CDR3 sequence is 15 residues long. Germline CDR1 is MNHEY and CDR2 is SMNVEV (reference sequence). Trimming took off 6 bases at V and 0 bases at J, with 9 bases between the two ends. The CDR3 DNA reads as TGTGCCAGCAGCGCACAAAGCTCCTATAATTCACCCCTCCACTTT. Its protein product is CASSAQSSYNSPLHF.